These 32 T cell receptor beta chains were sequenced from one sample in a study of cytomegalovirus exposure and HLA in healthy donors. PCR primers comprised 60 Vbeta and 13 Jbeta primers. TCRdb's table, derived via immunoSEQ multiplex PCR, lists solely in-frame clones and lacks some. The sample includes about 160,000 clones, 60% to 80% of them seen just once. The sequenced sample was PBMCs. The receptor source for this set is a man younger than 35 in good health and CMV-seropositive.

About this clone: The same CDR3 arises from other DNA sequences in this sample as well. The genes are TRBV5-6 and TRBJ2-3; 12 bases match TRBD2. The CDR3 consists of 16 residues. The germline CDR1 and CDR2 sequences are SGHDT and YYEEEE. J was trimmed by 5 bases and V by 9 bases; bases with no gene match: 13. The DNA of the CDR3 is TGTGCCACCAACAGGAGGCTAGCGGGAGGGGGAGATACGCAGTATTTT. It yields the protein CATNRRLAGGGDTQYF.

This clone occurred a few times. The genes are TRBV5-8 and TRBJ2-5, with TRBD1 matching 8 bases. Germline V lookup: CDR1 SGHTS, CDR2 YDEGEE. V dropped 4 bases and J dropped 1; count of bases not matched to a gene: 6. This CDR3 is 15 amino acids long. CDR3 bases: TGTGCCAGCAGCCCGACAGGGGCCCGCCAAGAGACCCAGTACTTC. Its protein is CASSPTGARQETQYF.

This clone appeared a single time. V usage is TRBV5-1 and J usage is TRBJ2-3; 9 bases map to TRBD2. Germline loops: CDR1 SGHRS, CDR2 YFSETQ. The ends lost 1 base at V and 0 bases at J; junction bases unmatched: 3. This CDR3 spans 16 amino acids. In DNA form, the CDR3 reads TGCGCCAGCAGCTTGCGGCGGGGGGGGAGCACAGATACGCAGTATTTT. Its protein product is CASSLRRGGSTDTQYF.

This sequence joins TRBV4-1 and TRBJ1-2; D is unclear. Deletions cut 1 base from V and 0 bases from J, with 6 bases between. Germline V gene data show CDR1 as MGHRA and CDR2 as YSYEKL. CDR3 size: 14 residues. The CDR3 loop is CASSQAETNYGYTF. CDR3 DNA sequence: TGCGCCAGCAGCCAAGCGGAGACTAACTATGGCTACACCTTC.

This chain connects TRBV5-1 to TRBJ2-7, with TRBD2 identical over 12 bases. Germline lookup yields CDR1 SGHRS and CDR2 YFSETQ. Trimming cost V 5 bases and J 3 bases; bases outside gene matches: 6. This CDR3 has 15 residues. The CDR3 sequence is CASSYLGLAGYEQYF. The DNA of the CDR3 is TGCGCCAGCAGTTACTTGGGACTAGCGGGCTACGAGCAGTACTTC.

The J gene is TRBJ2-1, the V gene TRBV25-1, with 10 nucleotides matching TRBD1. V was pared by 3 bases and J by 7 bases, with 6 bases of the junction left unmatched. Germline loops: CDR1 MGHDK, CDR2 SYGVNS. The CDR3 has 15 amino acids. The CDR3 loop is CASSDSGTGDNEQFF. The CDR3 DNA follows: TGTGCCAGCAGTGACTCCGGGACAGGGGATAATGAGCAGTTCTTC.

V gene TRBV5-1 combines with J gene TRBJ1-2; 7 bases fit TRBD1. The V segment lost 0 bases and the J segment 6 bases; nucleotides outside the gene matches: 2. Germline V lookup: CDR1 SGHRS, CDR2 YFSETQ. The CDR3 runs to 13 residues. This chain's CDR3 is CASSLGQGNGYTF. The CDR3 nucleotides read TGCGCCAGCAGCTTGGGACAGGGAAATGGCTACACCTTC.

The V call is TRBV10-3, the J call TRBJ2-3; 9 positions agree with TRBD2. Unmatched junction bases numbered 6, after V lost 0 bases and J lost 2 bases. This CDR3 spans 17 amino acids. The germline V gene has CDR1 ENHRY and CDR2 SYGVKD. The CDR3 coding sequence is TGTGCCATCAGTGAGTCTAGGCGGGAGGGCTACACAGATACGCAGTATTTT. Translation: CAISESRREGYTDTQYF.

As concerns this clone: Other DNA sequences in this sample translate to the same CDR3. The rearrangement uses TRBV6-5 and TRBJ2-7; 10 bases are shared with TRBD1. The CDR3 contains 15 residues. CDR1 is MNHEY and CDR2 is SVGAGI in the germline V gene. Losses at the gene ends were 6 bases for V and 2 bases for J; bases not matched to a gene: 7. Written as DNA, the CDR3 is TGTGCCAGCAGCTCTCCGGGACAGGGGACCTACGAGCAGTACTTC. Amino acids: CASSSPGQGTYEQYF.

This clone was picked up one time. The CDR3 sequence is CASSQGVYGYTF. CDR3 nucleotide sequence: TGTGCCAGTAGCCAGGGGGTCTATGGCTACACCTTC. J is TRBJ1-2 and V is TRBV19; 7 nucleotides agree with TRBD1. The length of the CDR3 is 12 residues. V shed 6 bases and J 4 bases; nucleotides not matched to a gene: 2. The germline gives CDR1 LNHDA, CDR2 SQIVND (reference sequence).

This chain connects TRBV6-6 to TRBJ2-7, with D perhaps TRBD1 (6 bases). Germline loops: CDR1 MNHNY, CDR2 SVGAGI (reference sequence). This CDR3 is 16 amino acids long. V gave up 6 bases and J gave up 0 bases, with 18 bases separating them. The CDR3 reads CASRSSGTQSSYEQYF. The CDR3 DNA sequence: TGTGCCAGCAGGTCCTCCGGGACACAGAGCTCCTACGAGCAGTACTTC.

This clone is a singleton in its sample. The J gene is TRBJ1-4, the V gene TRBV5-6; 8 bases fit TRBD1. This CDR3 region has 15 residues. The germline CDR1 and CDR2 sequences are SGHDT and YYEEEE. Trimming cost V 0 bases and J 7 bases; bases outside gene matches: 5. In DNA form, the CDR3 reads TGTGCCAGCAGCTTGGATCTGGACAGGGCTGAAAAACTGTTTTTT. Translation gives CASSLDLDRAEKLFF.

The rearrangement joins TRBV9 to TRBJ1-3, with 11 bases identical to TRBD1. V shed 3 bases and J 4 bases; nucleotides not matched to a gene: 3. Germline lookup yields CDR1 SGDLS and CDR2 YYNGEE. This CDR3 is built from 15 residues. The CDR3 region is CASSGRTGGGNTIYF. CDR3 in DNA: TGTGCCAGCAGCGGCCGGACAGGGGGCGGAAACACCATATATTTT. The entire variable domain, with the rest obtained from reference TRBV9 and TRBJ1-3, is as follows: DSGVTQTPKHLITATGQRVTLRCSPRSGDLSVYWYQQSLDQGLQFLIQYYNGEERAKGNILERFSAQQFPDLHSELNLSSLELGDSALYFCASSGRTGGGNTIYFGEGSWLTVV.

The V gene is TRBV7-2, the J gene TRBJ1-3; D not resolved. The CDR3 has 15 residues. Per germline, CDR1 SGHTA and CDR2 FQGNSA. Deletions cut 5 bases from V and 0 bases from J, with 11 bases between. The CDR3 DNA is TGTGCCAGCAGCCCTGACACCAACTCTGGAAACACCATATATTTT. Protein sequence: CASSPDTNSGNTIYF. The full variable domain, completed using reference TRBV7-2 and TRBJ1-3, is GAGVSQSPSNKVTEKGKDVELRCDPISGHTALYWYRQSLGQGLEFLIYFQGNSAPDKSGLPSDRFSAERTGGSVSTLTIQRTQQEDSAVYLCASSPDTNSGNTIYFGEGSWLTVV.

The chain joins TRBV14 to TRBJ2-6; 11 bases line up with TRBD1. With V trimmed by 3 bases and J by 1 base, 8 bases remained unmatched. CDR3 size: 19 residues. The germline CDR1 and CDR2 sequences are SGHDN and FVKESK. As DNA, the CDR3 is TGTGCCAGCAGCCAGCTCTATGGACAGGGGGCGTCTGGGGCCAACGTCCTGACTTTC. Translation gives CASSQLYGQGASGANVLTF.

In nucleotides, the CDR3 is TGTGCCAGCAGCGGACAGGGACCAGATACGCAGTATTTT. Translation gives CASSGQGPDTQYF. The rearrangement joins TRBV2 to TRBJ2-3, with TRBD1 matching 8 bases. Germline V gives CDR1 SNHLY, CDR2 FYNNEI. The CDR3 is 13 residues long. V dropped 6 bases and J dropped 4; count of bases not matched to a gene: 3.

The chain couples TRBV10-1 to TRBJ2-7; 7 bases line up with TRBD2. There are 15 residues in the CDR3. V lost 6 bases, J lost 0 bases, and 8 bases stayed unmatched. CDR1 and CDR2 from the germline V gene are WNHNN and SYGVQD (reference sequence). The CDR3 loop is CASRAGLESSYEQYF. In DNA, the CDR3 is TGCGCCAGCAGAGCGGGACTGGAGAGCTCCTACGAGCAGTACTTC.

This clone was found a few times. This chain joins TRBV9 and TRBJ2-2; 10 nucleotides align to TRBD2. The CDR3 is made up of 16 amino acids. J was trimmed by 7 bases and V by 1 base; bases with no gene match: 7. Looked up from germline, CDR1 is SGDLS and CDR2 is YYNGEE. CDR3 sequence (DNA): TGTGCCAGCAGCGTAAGGCCTAGCGGGGGCGGCGGGGAGCTGTTTTTT. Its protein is CASSVRPSGGGGELFF.

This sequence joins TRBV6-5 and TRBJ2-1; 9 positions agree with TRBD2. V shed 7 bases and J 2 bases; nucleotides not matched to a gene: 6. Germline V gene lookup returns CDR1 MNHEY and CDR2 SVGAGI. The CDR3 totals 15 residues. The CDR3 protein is CASTPLAGAYNEQFF. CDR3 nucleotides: TGTGCCAGCACTCCCTTAGCGGGAGCCTACAATGAGCAGTTCTTC.

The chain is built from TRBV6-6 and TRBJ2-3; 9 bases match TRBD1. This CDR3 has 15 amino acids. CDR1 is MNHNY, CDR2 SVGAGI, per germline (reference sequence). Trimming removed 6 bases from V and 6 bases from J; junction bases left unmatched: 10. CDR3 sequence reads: CASRKTGGAPDTQYF. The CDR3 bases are TGTGCCAGCAGAAAAACAGGGGGCGCCCCGGATACGCAGTATTTT.

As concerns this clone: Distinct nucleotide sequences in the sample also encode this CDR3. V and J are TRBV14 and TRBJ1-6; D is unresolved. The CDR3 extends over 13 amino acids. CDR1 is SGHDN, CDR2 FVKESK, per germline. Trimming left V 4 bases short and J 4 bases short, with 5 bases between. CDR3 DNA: TGTGCCAGCAGCCCCCGGTATAATTCACCCCTCCACTTT. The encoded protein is CASSPRYNSPLHF.

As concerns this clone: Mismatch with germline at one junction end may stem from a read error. The CDR3 loop reads CASSQDQGSGANGLTF. The CDR3 DNA reads as TGCGCCAGCAGCCAAGATCAGGGCTCTGGGGCCAACGGCCTGACTTTC. This chain joins TRBV4-3 and TRBJ2-6; tentative D call: TRBD1 (5 bases). The CDR3 is 16 amino acids. Germline V CDR1 and CDR2: LGHNA, YSLEER.

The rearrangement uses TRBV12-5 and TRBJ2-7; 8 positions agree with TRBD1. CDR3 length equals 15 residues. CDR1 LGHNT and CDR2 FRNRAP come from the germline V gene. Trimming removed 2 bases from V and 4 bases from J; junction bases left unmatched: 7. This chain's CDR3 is CASGLYSGGRYEQYF. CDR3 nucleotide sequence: TGTGCTAGTGGTTTGTATTCAGGGGGCAGGTACGAGCAGTACTTC. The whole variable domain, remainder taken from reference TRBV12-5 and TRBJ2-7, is DARVTQTPRHKVTEMGQEVTMRCQPILGHNTVFWYRQTMMQGLELLAYFRNRAPLDDSGMPKDRFSAEMPDATLATLKIQPSEPRDSAVYFCASGLYSGGRYEQYFGPGTRLTVT.

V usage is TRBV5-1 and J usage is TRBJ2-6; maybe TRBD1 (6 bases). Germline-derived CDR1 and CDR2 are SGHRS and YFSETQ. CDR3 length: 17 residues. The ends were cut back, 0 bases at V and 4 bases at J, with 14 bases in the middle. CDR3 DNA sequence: TGCGCCAGCAGCTTGGTAGAGGGGGAATCCGGGGCCAACGTCCTGACTTTC. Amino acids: CASSLVEGESGANVLTF.

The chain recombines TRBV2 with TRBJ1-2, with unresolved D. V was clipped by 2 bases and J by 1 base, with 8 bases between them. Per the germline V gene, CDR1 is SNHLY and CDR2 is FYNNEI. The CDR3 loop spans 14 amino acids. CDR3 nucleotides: TGTGCCAGCAGTGAAATTTACAGTAACTATGGCTACACCTTC. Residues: CASSEIYSNYGYTF.

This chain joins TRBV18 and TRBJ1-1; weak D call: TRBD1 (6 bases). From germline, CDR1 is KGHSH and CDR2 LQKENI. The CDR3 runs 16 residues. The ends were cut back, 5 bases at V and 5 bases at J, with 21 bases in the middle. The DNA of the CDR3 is TGTGCCAGCTCATTATCTGATGCAGGGGCCGATACTGAAGCTTTCTTT. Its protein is CASSLSDAGADTEAFF.

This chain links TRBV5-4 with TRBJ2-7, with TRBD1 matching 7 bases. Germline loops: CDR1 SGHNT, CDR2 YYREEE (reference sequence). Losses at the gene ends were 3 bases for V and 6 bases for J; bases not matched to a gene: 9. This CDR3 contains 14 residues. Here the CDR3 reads CASSSMTGLPEQYF. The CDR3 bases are TGTGCCAGCAGCTCCATGACAGGGCTCCCCGAGCAGTACTTC.

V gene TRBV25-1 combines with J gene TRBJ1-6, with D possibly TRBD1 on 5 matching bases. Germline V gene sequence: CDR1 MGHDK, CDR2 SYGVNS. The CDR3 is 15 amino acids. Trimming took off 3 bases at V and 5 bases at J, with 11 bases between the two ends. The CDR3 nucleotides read TGTGCCAGCAGTGATTCCGACAGAAATAATTCACCCCTCCACTTT. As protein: CASSDSDRNNSPLHF.

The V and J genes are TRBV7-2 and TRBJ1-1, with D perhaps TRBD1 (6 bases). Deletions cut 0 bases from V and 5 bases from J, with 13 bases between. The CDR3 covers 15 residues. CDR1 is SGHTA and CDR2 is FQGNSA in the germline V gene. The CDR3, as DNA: TGTGCCAGCAGCTTAGCGGTACAGGGAGGGACTGAAGCTTTCTTT. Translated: CASSLAVQGGTEAFF.

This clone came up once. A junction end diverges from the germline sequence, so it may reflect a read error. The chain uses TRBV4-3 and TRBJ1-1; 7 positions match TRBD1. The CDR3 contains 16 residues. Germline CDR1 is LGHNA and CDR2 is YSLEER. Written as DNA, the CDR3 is TGCGCCAGCAGCCAACGGGACAGCTCAAGGGTCTCTGAGGCTTTCTTT. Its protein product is CASSQRDSSRVSEAFF.

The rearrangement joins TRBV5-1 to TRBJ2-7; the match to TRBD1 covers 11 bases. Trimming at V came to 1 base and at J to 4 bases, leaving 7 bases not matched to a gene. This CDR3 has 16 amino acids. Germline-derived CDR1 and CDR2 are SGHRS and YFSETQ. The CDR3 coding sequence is TGCGCCAGCAGCTTGTCCCGGACAGGGGGCCAATACGAGCAGTACTTC. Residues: CASSLSRTGGQYEQYF.

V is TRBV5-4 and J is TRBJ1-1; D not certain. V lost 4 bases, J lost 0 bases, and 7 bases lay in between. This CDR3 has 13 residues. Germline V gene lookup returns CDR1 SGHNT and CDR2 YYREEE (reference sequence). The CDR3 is CASSPDMNTEAFF. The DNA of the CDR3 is TGTGCCAGCAGCCCCGACATGAACACTGAAGCTTTCTTT.